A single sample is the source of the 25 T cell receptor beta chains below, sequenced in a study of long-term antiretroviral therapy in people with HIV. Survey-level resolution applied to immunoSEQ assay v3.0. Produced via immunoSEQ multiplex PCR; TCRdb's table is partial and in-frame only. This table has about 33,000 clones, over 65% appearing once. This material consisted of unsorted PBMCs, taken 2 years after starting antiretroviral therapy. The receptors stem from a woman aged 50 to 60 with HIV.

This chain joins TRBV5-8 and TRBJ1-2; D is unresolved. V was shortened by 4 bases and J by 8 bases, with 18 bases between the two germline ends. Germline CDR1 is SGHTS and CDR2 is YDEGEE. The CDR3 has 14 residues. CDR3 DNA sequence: TGTGCCAGCAGCCAAATCGGGCAGCCGCGGGGCTACACCTTC. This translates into CASSQIGQPRGYTF.

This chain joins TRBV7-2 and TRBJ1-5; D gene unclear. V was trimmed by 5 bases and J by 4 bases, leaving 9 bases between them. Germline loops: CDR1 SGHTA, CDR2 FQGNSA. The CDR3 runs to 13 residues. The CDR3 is CASSADGNQPQHF. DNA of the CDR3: TGTGCCAGCAGCGCGGACGGGAATCAGCCCCAGCATTTT.

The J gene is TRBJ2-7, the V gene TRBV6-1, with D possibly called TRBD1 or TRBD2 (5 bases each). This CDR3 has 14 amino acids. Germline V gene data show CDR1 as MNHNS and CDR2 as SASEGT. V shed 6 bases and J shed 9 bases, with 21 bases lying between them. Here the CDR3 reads CASSGPGTGLGQYV. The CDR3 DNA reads TGTGCCAGCAGCGGTCCCGGGACGGGTTTGGGGCAGTACGTC.

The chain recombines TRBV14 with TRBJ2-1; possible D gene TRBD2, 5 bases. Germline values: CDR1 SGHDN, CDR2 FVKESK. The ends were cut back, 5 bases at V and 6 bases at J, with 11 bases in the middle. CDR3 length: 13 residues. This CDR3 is CASSFGLRNEQFF. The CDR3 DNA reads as TGTGCCAGCAGCTTTGGACTTCGCAATGAGCAGTTCTTC.

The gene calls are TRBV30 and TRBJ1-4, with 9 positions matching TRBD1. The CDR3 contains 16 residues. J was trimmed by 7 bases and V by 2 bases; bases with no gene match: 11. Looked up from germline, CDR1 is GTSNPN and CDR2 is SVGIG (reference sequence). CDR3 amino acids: CAWSPNHRGLGEKLFF. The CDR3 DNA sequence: TGTGCCTGGAGTCCGAACCACAGGGGGCTAGGTGAAAAACTGTTTTTT.

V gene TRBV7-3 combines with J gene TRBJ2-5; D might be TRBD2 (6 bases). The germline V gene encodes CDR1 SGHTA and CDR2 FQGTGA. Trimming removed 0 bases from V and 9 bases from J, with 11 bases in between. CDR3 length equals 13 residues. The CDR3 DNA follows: TGTGCCAGCAGCTTAACGTTGGGGGACTCCCAGTACTTC. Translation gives CASSLTLGDSQYF.

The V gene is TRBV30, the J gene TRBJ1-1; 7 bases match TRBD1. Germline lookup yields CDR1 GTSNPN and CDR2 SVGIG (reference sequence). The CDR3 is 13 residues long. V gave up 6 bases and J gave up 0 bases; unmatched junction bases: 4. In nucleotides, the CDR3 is TGTGCCTGCGGGACAGTCATGAACACTGAAGCTTTCTTT. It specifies CACGTVMNTEAFF.

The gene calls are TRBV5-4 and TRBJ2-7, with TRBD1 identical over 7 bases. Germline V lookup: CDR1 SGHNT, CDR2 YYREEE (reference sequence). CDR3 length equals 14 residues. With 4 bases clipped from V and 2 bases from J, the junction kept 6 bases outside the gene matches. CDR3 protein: CASSPQGDPYEQYF. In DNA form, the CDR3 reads TGTGCCAGCAGCCCCCAGGGGGACCCCTACGAGCAGTACTTC.

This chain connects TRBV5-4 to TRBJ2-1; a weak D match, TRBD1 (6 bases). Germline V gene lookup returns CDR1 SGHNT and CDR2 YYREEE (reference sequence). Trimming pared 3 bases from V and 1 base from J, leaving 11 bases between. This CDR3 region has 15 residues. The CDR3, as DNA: TGTGCCAGCAGCTCCGGACAGAAATCCTACAATGAGCAGTTCTTC. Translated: CASSSGQKSYNEQFF.

The CDR3 nucleotides read TGTGCCACCAGCAGAGCTTCTGGACCCTGGGGGAAGTCAGAGACCCAGTACTTC. The encoded protein is CATSRASGPWGKSETQYF. The genes are TRBV15 and TRBJ2-5, with D possibly being TRBD1 or TRBD2 (5 bases each). Trimming left V 1 base short and J 4 bases short, with 22 bases between. From germline, CDR1 is LNHNV and CDR2 YYDKDF (reference sequence). The length of the CDR3 is 18 residues.

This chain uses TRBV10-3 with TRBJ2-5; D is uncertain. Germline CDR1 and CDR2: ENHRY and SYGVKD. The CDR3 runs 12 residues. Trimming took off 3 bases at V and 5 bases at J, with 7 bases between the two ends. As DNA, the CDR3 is TGTGCCATCAGTGACTCATCGGAGACCCAGTACTTC. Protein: CAISDSSETQYF.

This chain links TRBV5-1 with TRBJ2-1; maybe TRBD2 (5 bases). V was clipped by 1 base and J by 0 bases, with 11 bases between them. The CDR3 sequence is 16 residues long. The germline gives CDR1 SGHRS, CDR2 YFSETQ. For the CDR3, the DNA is TGCGCCAGCAGCTTGATTTCGGGGAGCTCCTACAATGAGCAGTTCTTC. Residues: CASSLISGSSYNEQFF.

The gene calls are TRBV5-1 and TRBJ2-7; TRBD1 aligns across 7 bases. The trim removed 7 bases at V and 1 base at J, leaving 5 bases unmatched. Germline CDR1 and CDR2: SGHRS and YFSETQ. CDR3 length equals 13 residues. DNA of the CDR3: TGCGCCAGCCGGGACAGCGCTTCCTACGAGCAGTACTTC. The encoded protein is CASRDSASYEQYF.

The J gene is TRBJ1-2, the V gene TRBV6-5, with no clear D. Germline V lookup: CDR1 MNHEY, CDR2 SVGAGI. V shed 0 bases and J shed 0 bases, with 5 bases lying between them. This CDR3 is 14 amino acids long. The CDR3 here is CASSYSQANYGYTF. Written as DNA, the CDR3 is TGTGCCAGCAGTTACTCGCAAGCTAACTATGGCTACACCTTC.

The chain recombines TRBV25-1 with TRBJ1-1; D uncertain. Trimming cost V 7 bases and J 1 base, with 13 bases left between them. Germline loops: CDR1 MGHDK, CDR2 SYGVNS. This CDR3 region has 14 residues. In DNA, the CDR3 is TGTGCCAGCAAACGCAACCTTCAGAACACTGAAGCTTTCTTT. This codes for CASKRNLQNTEAFF.

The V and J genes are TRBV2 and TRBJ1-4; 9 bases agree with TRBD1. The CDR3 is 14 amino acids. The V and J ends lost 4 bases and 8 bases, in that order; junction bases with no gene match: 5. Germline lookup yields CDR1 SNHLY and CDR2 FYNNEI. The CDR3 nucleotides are TGTGCCAGCAGTGGACAGGGGGTCTGGGAAAAACTGTTTTTT. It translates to CASSGQGVWEKLFF.

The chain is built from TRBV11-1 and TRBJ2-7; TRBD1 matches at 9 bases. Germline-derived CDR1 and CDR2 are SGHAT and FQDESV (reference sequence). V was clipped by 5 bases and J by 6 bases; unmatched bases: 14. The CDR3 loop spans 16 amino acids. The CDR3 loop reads CASSPRTGQGSLEQYF. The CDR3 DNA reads TGTGCCAGCAGCCCCCGGACGGGACAGGGCTCGCTCGAGCAGTACTTC.

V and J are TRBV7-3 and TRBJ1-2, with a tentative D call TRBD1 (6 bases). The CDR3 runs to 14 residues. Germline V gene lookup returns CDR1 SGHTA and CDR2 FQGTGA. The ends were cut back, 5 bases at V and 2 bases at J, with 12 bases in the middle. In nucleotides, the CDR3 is TGTGCCAGCAGCCCCAGAGGACAGAACTATGGCTACACCTTC. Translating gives CASSPRGQNYGYTF.

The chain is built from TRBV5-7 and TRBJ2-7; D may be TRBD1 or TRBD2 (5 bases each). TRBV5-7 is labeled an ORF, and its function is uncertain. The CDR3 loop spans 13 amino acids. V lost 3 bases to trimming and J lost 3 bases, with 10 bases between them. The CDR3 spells CASSYGTLYEQYV. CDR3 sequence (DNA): TGTGCCAGCAGCTACGGGACCCTCTACGAGCAGTACGTC.

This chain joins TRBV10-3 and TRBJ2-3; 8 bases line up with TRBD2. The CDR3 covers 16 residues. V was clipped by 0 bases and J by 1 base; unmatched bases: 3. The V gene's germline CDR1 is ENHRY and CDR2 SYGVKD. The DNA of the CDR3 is TGTGCCATCAGTGAGTCAGCCGGGGGGGGCACAGATACGCAGTATTTT. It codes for CAISESAGGGTDTQYF.

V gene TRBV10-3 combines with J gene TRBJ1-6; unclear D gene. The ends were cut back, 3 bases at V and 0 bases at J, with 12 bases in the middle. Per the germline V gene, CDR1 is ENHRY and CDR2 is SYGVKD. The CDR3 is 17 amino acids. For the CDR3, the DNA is TGTGCCATCAGTGACGGCTCGGTGAGCTCCTATAATTCACCCCTCCACTTT. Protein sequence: CAISDGSVSSYNSPLHF.

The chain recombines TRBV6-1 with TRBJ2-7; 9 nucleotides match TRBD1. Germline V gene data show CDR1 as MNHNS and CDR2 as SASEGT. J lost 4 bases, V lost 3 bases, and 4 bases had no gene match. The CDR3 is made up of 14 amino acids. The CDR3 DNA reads TGTGCCAGCAGTGAGACAGGGGGTCAATACGAGCAGTACGTC. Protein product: CASSETGGQYEQYV.

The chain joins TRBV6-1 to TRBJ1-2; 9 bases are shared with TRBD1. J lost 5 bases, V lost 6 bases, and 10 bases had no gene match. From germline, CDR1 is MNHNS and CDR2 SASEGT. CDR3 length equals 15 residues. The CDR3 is CASRERDRVQYGYTF. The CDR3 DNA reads TGTGCCAGCAGGGAACGGGACAGGGTACAGTATGGCTACACCTTC.

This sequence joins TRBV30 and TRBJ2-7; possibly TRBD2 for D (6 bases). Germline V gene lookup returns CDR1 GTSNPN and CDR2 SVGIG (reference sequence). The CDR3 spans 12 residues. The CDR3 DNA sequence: TGTGCCTGGAGTCGGGGGTTAGGGGAGCTGTACGTC. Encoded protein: CAWSRGLGELYV.

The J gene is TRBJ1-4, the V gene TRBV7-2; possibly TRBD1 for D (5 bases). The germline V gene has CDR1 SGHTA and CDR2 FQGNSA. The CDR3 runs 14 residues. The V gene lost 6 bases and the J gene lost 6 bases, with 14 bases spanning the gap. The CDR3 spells CASSSRGRHEKLFF. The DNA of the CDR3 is TGTGCCAGCAGTTCACGGGGCCGACATGAAAAACTGTTTTTT.